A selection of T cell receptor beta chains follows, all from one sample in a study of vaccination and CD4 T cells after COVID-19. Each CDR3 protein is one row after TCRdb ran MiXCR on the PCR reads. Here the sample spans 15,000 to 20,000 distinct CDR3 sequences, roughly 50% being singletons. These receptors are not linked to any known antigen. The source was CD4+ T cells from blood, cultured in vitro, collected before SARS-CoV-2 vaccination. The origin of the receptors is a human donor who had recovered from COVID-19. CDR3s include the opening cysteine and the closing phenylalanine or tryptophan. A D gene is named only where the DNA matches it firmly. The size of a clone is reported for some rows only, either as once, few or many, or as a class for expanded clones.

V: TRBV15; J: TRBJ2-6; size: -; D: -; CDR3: CATSRDRASGANVLTF; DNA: TGTGCCACCAGCAGAGATCGCGCCTCTGGGGCCAACGTCCTGACTTTC
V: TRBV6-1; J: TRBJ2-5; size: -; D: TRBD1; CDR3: CASSEFPGGEETQYF; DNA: TGTGCCAGCAGCGAATTTCCAGGGGGCGAGGAGACCCAGTACTTC
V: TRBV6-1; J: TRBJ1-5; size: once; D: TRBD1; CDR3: CASSLTGGGQPQHF; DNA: TGTGCCAGCAGTCTAACAGGGGGCGGTCAGCCCCAGCATTTT
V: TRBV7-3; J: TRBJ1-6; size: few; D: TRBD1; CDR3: CASSSGQLNSPLHF; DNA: TGTGCCAGCAGCTCGGGACAGCTAAATTCACCCCTCCACTTT
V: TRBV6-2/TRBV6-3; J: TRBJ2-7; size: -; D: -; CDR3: CASRGPGPLTYF; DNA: TGTGCCAGCAGGGGGCCAGGACCCTTAACCTACTTC
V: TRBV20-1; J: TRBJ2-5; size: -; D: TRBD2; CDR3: CSASREGETQYF; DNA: TGCAGTGCATCACGGGAGGGGGAGACCCAGTACTTC
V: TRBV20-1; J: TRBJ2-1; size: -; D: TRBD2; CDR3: CSLDSGREQFF; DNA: TGCAGTCTTGATAGCGGGAGGGAGCAGTTCTTC
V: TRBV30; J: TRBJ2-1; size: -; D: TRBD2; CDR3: CAVPARTSGIYEQFF; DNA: TGTGCCGTCCCAGCGCGGACTAGCGGGATCTATGAGCAGTTCTTC
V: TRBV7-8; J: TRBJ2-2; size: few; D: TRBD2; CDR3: CASNGVLGLGGGRATGELFF; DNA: TGTGCCAGCAACGGCGTTCTAGGCCTGGGGGGCGGGAGGGCCACCGGGGAGCTGTTTTTT
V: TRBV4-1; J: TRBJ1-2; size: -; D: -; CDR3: CASSQERGDNYGYTF; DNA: TGCGCCAGCAGCCAAGAGAGGGGAGATAACTATGGCTACACCTTC
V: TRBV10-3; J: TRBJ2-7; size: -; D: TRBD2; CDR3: CAISGSSGAYEQYF; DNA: TGTGCCATCAGTGGTTCTAGCGGGGCCTACGAGCAGTACTTC
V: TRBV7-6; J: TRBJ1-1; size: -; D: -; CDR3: CASSSGPNTEAFF; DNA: TGTGCCAGCAGCTCGGGACCGAACACTGAAGCTTTCTTT
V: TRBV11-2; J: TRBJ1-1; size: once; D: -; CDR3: CASSPDRLNEAFF; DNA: TGTGCCAGCAGCCCCGACAGACTAAATGAAGCTTTCTTT
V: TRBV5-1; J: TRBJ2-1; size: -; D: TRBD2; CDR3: CASSLSKGTSGRASYNEQFF; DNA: TGCGCCAGCAGCTTATCAAAAGGGACTAGCGGGAGGGCCTCCTACAATGAGCAGTTCTTC
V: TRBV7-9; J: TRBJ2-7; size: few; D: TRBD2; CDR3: CASSLVLAGADYEQYF; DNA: TGTGCCAGCAGCTTGGTCCTAGCGGGAGCCGACTACGAGCAGTACTTC
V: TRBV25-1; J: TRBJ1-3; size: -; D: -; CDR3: CASAGRLSGNTIYF; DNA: TGTGCATCGGCAGGGCGGCTTTCTGGAAACACCATATATTTT
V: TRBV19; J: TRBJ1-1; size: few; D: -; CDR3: CASSKGPMNTEAFF; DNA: TGTGCCAGTAGTAAGGGACCAATGAACACTGAAGCTTTCTTT
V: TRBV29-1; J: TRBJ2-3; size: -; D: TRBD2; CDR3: CSVRLAGGPTDTQYF; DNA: TGCAGCGTTCGTCTAGCGGGAGGGCCTACAGATACGCAGTATTTT
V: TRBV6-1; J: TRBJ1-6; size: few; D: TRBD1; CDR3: CASSEAPGQGNSPLHF; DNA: TGTGCCAGCAGTGAAGCGCCGGGACAGGGAAATTCACCCCTCCACTTT
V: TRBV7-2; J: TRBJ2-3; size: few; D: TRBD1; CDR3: CASSLGRQGVTDTQYF; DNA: TGTGCCAGCAGCTTAGGTAGACAGGGGGTTACAGATACGCAGTATTTT
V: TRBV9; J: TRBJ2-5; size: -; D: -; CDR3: CASSEEPPGAQYF; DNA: TGTGCCAGCAGCGAGGAGCCCCCAGGGGCCCAGTACTTC
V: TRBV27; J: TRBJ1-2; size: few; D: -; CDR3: CASSFRSGITGYGYTF; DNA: TGTGCCAGCAGTTTCAGAAGCGGGATCACAGGATATGGCTACACCTTC
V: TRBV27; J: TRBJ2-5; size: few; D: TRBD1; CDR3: CASKYQGAQETQYF; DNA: TGTGCCAGCAAATACCAGGGGGCCCAAGAGACCCAGTACTTC
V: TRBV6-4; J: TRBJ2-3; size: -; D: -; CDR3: CASSDGETTQYF; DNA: TGTGCCAGCAGTGACGGGGAAACAACGCAGTATTTT
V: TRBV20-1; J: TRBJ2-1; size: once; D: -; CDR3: CSASEKRASSYNEQFF; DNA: TGCAGTGCCAGTGAGAAGCGGGCGAGCTCCTACAATGAGCAGTTCTTC
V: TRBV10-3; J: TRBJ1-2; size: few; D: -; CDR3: CATTGPRYGYTF; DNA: TGTGCCACCACCGGCCCTCGCTATGGCTACACCTTC
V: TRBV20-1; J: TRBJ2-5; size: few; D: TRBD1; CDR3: CSARRDRAQGAQYF; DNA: TGCAGTGCCAGGAGGGACAGGGCCCAGGGGGCCCAGTACTTC
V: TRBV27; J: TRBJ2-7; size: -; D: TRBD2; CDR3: CASSQTSVAYEQYF; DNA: TGTGCCAGCAGTCAGACTAGCGTTGCGTACGAGCAGTACTTC
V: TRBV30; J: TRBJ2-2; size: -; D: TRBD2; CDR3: CALAGGASGRTNTGELFF; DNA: TGTGCCTTGGCCGGGGGGGCTAGCGGGAGGACGAACACCGGGGAGCTGTTTTTT
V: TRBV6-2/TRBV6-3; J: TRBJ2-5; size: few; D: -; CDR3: CASSPNADRETQYF; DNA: TGTGCCAGCAGCCCCAACGCGGACCGAGAGACCCAGTACTTC
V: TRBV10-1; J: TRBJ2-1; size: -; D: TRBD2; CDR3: CASSVGLAGGFNEQFF; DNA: TGCGCCAGCAGTGTAGGACTAGCGGGAGGGTTTAATGAGCAGTTCTTC
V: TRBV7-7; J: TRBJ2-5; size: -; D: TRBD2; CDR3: CASSLALGTSGSHTQYF; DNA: TGTGCCAGCAGCTTAGCGCTCGGGACTAGCGGGTCTCACACCCAGTACTTC
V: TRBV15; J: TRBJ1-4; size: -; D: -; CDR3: CATSRMGGYANEKLFF; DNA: TGTGCCACCAGCAGGATGGGGGGCTACGCTAATGAAAAACTGTTTTTT